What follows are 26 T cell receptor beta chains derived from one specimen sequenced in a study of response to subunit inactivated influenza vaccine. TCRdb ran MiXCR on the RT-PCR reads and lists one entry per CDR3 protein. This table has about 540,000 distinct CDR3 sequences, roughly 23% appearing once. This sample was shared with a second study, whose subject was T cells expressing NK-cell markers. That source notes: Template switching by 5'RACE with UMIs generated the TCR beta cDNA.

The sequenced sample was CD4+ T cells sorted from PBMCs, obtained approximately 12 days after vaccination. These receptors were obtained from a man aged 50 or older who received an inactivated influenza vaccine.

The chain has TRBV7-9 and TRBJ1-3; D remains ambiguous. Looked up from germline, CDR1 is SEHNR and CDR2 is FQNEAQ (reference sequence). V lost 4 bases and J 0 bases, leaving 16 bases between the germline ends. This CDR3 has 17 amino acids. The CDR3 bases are TGTGCCAGCAGCTGGCCCAGAGGCGCCATCTCTGGAAACACCATATATTTT. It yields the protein CASSWPRGAISGNTIYF.

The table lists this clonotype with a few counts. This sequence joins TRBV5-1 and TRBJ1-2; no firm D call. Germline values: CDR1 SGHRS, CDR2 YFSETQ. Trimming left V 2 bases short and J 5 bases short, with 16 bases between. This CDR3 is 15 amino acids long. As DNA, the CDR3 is TGCGCCAGCAGCTTAGGAATCGGCGCTTCGTATGGCTACACCTTC. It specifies CASSLGIGASYGYTF.

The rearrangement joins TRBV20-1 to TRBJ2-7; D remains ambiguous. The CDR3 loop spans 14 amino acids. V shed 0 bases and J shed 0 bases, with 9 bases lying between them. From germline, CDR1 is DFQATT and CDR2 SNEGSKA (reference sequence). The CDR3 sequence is CSARDGRSSYEQYF. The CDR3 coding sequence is TGCAGTGCTAGAGATGGCAGGAGCTCCTACGAGCAGTACTTC.

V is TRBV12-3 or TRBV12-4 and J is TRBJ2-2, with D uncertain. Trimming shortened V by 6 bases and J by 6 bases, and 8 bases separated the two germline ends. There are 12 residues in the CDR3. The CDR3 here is CASRPTPGELFF. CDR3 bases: TGTGCCAGCAGACCTACACCCGGGGAGCTGTTTTTT.

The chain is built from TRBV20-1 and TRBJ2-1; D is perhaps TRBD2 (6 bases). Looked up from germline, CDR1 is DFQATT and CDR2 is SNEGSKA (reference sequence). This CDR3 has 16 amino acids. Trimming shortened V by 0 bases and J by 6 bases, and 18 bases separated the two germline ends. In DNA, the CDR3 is TGCAGTGCTAGAGATCCCTCGCCGGGAGTTGGCAATGAGCAGTTCTTC. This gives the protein CSARDPSPGVGNEQFF.

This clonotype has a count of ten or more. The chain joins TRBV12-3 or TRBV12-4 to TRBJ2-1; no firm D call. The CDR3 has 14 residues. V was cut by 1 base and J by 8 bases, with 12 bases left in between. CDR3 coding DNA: TGTGCCAGCAGTTTAGTACATCCGGGCGATGAGCAGTTCTTC. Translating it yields CASSLVHPGDEQFF.

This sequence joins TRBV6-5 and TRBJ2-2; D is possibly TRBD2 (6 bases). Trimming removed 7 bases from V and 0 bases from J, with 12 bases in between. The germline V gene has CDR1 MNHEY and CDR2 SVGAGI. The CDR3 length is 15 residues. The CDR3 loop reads CASNSGRANTGELFF. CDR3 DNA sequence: TGTGCCAGCAATTCCGGGAGAGCGAACACCGGGGAGCTGTTTTTT.

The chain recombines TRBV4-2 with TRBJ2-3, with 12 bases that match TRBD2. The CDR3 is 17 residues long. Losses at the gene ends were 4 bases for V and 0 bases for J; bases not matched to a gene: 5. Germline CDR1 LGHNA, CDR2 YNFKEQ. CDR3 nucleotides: TGTGCCAGCAGCCTCCGGACTAGCGGGGCTAGCACAGATACGCAGTATTTT. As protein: CASSLRTSGASTDTQYF.

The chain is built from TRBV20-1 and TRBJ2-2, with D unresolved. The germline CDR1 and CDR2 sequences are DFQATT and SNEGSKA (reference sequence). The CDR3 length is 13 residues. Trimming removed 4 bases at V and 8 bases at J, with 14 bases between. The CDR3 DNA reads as TGCAGTGCTACGGGCCACTACGGAGGGGAGCTGTTTTTT. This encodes CSATGHYGGELFF.

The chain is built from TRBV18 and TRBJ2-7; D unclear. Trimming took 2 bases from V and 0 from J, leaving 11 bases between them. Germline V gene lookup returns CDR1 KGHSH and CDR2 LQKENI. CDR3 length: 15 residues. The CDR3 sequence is CASSPSGFPSYEQYF. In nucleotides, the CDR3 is TGTGCCAGCTCACCATCCGGGTTCCCCTCCTACGAGCAGTACTTC. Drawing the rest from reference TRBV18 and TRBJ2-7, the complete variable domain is NAGVMQNPRHLVRRRGQEARLRCSPMKGHSHVYWYRQLPEEGLKFMVYLQKENIIDESGMPKERFSAEFPKEGPSILRIQQVVRGDSAAYFCASSPSGFPSYEQYFGPGTRLTVT.

CDR3 protein: CASSLVQGLYQETQYF. In nucleotides, the CDR3 is TGTGCCAGCAGTTTAGTACAGGGACTGTACCAAGAGACCCAGTACTTC. This chain links TRBV12-3 or TRBV12-4 with TRBJ2-5, with D tentatively TRBD1 or TRBD2 (6 bases each). This CDR3 comprises 16 residues. The V gene lost 1 base and the J gene lost 0 bases, with 12 bases spanning the gap.

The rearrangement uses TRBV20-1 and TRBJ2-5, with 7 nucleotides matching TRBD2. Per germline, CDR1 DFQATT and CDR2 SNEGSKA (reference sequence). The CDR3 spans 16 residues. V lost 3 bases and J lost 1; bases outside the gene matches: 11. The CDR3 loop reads CSARKKAGDLQETQYF. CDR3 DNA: TGCAGTGCTAGGAAAAAGGCGGGGGACCTCCAAGAGACCCAGTACTTC.

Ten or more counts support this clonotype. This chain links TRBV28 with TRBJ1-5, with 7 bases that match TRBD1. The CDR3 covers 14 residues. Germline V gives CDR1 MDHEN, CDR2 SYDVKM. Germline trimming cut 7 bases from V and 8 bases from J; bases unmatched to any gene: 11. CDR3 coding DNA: TGTGCCAGCATCACGGGGGCCAGGGGGAAGCCCCAGCATTTT. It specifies CASITGARGKPQHF.

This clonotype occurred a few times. In DNA form, the CDR3 reads TGTGCCAGCAGCCTTAGGTCTAGCGGGGGGGTCAATGAGCAGTTCTTC. Translated, it gives CASSLRSSGGVNEQFF. This chain links TRBV7-6 with TRBJ2-1, with 12 nucleotides matching TRBD2. The CDR3 covers 16 residues. After removal of 5 bases from V and 6 bases from J, the junction contained 8 bases not matched to a gene. In germline, CDR1 is SGHVS, CDR2 FNYEAQ.

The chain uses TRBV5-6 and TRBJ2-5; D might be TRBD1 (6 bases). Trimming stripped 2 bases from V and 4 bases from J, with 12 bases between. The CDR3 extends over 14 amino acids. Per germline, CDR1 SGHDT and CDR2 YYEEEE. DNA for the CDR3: TGTGCCAGCAGCTTACAGGGAGAGGGAGAGACCCAGTACTTC. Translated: CASSLQGEGETQYF.

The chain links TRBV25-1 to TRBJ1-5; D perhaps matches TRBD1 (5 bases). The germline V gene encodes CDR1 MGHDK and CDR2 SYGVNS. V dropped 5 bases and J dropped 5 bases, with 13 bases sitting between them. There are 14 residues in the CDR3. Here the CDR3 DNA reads TGTGCCAGCAGTTTTGGAGGGGTTTATCAGCCCCAGCATTTT. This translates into CASSFGGVYQPQHF.

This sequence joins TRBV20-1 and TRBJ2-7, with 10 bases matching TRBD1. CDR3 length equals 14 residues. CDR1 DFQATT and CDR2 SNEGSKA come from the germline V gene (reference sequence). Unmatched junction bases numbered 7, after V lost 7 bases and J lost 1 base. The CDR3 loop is CSVTDRGKSYEQYF. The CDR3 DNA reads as TGCAGTGTAACGGACAGGGGGAAATCCTACGAGCAGTACTTC.

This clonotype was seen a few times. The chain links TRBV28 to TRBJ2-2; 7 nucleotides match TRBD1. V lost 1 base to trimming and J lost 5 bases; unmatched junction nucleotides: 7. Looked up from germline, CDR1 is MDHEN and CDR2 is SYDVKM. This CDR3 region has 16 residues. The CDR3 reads CASSLFRQGKTGELFF. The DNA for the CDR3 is TGTGCCAGCAGTTTATTCAGACAGGGTAAAACCGGGGAGCTGTTTTTT.

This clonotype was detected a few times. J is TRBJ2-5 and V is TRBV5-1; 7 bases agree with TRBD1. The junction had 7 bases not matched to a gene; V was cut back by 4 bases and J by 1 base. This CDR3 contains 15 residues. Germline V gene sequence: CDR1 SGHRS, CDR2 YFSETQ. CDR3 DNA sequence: TGCGCCAGCAGCGGTGGGACAGCTTTCCAAGAGACCCAGTACTTC. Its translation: CASSGGTAFQETQYF.

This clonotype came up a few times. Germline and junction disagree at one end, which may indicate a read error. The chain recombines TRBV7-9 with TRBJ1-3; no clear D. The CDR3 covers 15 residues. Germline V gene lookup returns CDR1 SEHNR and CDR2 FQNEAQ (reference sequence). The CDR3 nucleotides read TGTGCCAGCAGCTCACGGCCGGGGATTGGAGACACCATATATTTT. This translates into CASSSRPGIGDTIYF.

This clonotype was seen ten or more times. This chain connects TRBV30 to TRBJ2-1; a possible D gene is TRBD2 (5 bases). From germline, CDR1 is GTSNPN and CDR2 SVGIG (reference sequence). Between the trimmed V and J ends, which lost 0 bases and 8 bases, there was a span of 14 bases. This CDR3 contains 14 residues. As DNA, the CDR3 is TGTGCCTGGAGTGTGCTTGGGCTAGCCGATGAGCAGTTCTTC. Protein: CAWSVLGLADEQFF.

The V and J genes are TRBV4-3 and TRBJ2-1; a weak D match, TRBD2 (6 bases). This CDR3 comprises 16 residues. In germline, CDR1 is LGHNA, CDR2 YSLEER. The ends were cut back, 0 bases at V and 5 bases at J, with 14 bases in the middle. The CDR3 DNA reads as TGCGCCAGCAGCCAAGATCTCGGGGGAGGAAACAATGAGCAGTTCTTC. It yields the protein CASSQDLGGGNNEQFF.

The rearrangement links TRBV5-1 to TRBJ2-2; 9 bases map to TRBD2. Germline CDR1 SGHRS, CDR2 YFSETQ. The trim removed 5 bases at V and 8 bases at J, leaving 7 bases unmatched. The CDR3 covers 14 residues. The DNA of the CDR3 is TGCGCCAGCAGTTCGCTAGCGGGACCGGGGGAGCTGTTTTTT. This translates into CASSSLAGPGELFF. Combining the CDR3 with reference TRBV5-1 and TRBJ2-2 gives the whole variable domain KAGVTQTPRYLIKTRGQQVTLSCSPISGHRSVSWYQQTPGQGLQFLFEYFSETQRNKGNFPGRFSGRQFSNSRSEMNVSTLELGDSALYLCASSSLAGPGELFFGEGSRLTVL.

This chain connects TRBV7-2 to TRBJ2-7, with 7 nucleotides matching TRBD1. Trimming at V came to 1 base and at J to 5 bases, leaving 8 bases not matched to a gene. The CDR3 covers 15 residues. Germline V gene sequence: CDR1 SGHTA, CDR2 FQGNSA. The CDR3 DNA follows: TGTGCCAGCAGCTTAGTCTTTCAGGGGGTAAACGAGCAGTACTTC. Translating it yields CASSLVFQGVNEQYF.

The CDR3 protein is CSVERGGQETQYF. The CDR3 DNA sequence: TGCAGCGTTGAACGAGGGGGCCAAGAGACCCAGTACTTC. The rearrangement links TRBV29-1 to TRBJ2-5; the D gene is possibly TRBD1 (6 bases). With 2 bases removed from V and 1 base from J, the gap between germline ends came to 8 bases. This CDR3 spans 13 amino acids. The germline CDR1 and CDR2 sequences are SQVTM and ANQGSEA.

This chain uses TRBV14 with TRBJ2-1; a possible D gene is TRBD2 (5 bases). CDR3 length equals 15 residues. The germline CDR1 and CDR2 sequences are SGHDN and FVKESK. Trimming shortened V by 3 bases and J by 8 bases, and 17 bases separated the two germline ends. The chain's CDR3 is CASSQGLARAHEQFF. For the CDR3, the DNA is TGTGCCAGCAGCCAGGGCCTAGCTAGGGCTCATGAGCAGTTCTTC.